A single TCR beta chain is shown here with its context. This record comes from a study of blood T cell repertoires in COVID-19. Study in general: Whether acute or convalescent, the COVID-19 samples came from the United States, Italy and Spain. Nucleic acid was either cDNA or gDNA, and it came from T cells, B-cell-depleted T cells, or PBMCs.

Clones were read by immunoSEQ multiplex PCR, and TCRdb kept only the in-frame ones, dropping some. The sample records some 110,000 clones, about four fifths being singletons. CDR3 length: 15 amino acids. Germline CDR1 SNHLY, CDR2 FYNNEI. Trimming removed 6 bases at V and 4 bases at J, with 13 bases between. This chain uses TRBV2 with TRBJ1-6; TRBD1 is a possible D gene (6 bases). This clonotype originated in a man in his fifties or sixties with active or convalescent COVID-19. The sequencing input was peripheral blood. CDR3 protein: CASSRGRDYNSPLHF. Written as DNA, the CDR3 is TGTGCCAGCAGCAGGGGACGGGATTATAATTCACCCCTCCACTTT.